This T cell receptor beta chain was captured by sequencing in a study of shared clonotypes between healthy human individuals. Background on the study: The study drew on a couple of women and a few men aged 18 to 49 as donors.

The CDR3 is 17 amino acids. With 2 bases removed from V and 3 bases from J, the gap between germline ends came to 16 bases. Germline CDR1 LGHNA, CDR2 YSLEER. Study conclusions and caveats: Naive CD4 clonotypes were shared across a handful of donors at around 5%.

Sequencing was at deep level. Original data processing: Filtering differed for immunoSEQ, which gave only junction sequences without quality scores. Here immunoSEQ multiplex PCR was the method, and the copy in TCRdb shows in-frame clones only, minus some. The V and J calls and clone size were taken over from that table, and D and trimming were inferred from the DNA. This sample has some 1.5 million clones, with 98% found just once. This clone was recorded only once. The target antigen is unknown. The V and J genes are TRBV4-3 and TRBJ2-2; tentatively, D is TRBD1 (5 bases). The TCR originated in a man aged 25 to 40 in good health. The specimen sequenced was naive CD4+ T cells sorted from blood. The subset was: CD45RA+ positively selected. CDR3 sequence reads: CASSQTTIQGDTGELFF. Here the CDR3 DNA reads TGCGCCAGCAGCCAAACGACAATCCAGGGTGACACCGGGGAGCTGTTTTTT.